The entry below gives a single T cell receptor beta chain sequence along with its context. The data are from a study of blood T cell repertoires in COVID-19. Between the trimmed V and J ends, which lost 2 bases and 10 bases, there was a span of 18 bases. From germline, CDR1 is MNHEY and CDR2 SVGAGI. The CDR3 spans 15 residues. In the original workflow: Amplifying reference gene primers gave estimates of nucleated cell counts. Clones were sequenced by immunoSEQ multiplex PCR, and TCRdb holds only the in-frame ones, with some missing. V and J calls and clone size come straight from that table; D and trimming were deduced from the DNA. The sample carries hundreds of thousands of clones, about 85% recorded once.

This sequence was found in a man between 18 and 29 years old with active or convalescent COVID-19. The specimen sequenced was peripheral blood. The genes are TRBV6-5 and TRBJ2-1, with a weak D call TRBD2 (5 bases). CDR3 residues: CASSYDGRQGGEQFF. Written as DNA, the CDR3 is TGTGCCAGCAGTTACGATGGGCGTCAAGGCGGGGAGCAGTTCTTC.